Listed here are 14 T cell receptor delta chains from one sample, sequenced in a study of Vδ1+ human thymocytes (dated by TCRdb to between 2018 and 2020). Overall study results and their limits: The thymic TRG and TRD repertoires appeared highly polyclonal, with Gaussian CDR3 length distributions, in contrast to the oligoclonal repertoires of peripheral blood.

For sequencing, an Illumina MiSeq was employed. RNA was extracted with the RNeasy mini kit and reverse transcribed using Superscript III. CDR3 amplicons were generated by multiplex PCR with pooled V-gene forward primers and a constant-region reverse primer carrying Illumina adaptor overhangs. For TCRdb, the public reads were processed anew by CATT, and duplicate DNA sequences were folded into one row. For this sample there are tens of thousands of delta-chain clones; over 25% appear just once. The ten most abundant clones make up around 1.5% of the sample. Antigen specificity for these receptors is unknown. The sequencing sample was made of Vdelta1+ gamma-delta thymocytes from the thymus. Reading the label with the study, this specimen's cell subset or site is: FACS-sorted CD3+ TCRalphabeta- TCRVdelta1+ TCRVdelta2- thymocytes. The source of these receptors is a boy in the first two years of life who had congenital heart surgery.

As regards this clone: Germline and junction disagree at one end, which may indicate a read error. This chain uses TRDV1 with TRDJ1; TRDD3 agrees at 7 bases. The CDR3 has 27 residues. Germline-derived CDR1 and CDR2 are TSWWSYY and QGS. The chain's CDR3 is CALGEPRPPVPFVPGDSLALGTDKLIF. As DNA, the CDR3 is TGTGCTCTTGGGGAACCCCGGCCTCCAGTACCTTTCGTGCCGGGGGATTCCCTGGCTTTGGGCACCGATAAACTCATCTTC.

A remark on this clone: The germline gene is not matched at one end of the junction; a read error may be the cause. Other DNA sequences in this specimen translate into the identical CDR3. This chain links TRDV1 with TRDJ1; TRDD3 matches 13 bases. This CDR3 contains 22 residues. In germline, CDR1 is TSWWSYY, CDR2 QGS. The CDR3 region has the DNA TGTGCCCTTGGGGAACTGGCTCCCCTTCTTACACACTGGGGGATACGTCCCGATAAACTCATCTTT. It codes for CALGELAPLLTHWGIRPDKLIF.

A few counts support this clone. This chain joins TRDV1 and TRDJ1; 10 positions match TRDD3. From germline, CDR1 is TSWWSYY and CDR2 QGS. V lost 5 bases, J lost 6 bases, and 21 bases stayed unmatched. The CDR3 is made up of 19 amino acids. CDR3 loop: CALGIKGDIPGGYANKLIF. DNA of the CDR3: TGTGCTCTTGGGATAAAGGGGGATATTCCAGGGGGATACGCGAATAAACTCATCTTT.

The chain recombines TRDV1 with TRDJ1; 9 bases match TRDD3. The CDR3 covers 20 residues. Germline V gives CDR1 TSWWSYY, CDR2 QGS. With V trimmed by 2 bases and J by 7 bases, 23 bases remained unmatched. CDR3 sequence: CALGECQGTLSTGGPFKLIF. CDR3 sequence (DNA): TGTGCTCTTGGGGAATGTCAGGGAACGCTAAGTACTGGGGGACCCTTTAAACTCATCTTT.

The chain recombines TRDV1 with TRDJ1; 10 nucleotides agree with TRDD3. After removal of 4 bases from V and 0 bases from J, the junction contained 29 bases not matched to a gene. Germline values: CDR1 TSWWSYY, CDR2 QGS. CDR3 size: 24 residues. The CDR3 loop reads CALGGPFGILGDAPLEWYTDKLIF. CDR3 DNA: TGTGCTCTTGGGGGACCCTTCGGGATACTGGGGGATGCTCCCCTCGAATGGTACACCGATAAACTCATCTTT.

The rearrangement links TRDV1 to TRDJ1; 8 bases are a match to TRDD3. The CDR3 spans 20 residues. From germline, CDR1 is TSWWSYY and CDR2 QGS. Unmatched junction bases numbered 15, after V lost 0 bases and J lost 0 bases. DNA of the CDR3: TGTGCTCTTGGGGAACTCTTACGCCCCACTGGGGGGCTGTACACCGATAAACTCATCTTT. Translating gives CALGELLRPTGGLYTDKLIF.

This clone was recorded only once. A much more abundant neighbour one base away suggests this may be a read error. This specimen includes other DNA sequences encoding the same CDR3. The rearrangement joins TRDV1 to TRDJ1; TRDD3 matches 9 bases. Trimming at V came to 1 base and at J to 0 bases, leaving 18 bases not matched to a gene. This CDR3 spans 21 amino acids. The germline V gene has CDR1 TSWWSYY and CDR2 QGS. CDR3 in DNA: TGTGCTCTTGGGGAACGCGTTGGACTACGTGGGGGGATACTGTACACCGATAAACTCATCTTT. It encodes CALGERVGLRGGILYTDKLIF.

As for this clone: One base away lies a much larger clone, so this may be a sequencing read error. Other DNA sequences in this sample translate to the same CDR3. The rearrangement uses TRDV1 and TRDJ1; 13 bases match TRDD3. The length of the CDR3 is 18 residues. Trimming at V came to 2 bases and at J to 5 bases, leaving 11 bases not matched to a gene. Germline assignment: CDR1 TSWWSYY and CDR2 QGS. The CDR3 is CALGEGAGTGGYADKLIF. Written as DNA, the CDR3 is TGTGCTCTTGGGGAAGGAGCGGGTACTGGGGGATACGCAGATAAACTCATCTTT.

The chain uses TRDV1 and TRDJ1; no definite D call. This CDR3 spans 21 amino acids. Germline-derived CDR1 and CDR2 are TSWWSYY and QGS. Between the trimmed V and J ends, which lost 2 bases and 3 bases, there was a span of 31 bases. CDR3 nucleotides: TGTGCTCTTGGGGAATTCCCCCCGCCTAACCCCTTTGCCGCAGTCGCCGATAAACTCATCTTT. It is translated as CALGEFPPPNPFAAVADKLIF.

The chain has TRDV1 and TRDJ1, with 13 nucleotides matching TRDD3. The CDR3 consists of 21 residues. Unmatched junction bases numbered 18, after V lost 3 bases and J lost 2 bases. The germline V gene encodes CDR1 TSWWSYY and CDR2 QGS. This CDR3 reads CALGDPFPLATGGYATDKLIF. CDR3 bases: TGTGCTCTTGGGGATCCCTTCCCCCTCGCCACTGGGGGATACGCGACCGATAAACTCATCTTT.

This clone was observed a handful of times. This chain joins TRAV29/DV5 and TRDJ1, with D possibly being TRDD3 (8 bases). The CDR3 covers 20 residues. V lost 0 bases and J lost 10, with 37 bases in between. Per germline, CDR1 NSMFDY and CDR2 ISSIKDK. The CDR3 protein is CAASVGYAEIDWDLSVGLIF. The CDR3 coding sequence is TGTGCAGCAAGCGTGGGATACGCTGAAATAGACTGGGACTTGAGCGTAGGACTCATCTTT.

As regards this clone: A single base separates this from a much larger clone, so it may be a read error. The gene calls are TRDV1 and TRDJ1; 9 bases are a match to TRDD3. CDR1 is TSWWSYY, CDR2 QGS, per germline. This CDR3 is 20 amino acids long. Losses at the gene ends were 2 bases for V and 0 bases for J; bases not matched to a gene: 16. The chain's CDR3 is CALGERGPSTGGRYTDKLIF. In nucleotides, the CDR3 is TGTGCTCTTGGGGAAAGGGGACCATCGACTGGGGGACGGTACACCGATAAACTCATCTTT.

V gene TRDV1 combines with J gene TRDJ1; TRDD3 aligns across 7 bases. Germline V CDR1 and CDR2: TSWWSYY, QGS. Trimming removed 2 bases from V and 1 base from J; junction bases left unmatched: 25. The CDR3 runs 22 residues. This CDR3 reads CALGEEGLGDGLGNAFTDKLIF. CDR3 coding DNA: TGTGCTCTTGGGGAAGAAGGGTTGGGGGACGGCCTCGGGAACGCTTTCACCGATAAACTCATCTTT.

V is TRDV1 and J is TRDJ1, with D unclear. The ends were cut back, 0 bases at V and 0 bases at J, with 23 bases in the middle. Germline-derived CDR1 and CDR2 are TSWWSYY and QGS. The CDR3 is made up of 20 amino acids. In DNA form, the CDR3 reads TGTGCTCTTGGGGAACTCGGCCTCGCTGCGGCTCCGCGGCACACCGATAAACTCATCTTT. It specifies CALGELGLAAAPRHTDKLIF.